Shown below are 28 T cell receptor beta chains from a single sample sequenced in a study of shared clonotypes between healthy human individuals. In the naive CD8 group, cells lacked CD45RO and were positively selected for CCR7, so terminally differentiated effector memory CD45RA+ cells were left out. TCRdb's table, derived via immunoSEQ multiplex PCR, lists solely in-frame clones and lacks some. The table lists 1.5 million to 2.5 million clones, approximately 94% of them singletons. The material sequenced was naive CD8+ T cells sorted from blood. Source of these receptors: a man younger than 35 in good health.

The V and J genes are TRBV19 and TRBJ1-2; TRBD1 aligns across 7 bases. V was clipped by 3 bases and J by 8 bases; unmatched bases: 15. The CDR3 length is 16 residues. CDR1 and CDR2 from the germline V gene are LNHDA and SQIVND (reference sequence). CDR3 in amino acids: CASSIRSPDRVWGYTF. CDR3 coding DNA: TGTGCCAGTAGTATCCGAAGTCCTGACAGGGTGTGGGGCTACACCTTC.

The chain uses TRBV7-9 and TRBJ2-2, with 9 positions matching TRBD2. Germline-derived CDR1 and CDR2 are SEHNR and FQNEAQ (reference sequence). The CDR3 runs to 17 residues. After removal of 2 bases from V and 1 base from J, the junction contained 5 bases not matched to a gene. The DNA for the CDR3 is TGTGCCAGCAGCTTATCTCCACTAGCGGGGAACACCGGGGAGCTGTTTTTT. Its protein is CASSLSPLAGNTGELFF.

The DNA of the CDR3 is TGTGCCAGCAGCTCAGGGGAAACTGAAGCTTTCTTT. This encodes CASSSGETEAFF. V is TRBV27 and J is TRBJ1-1; TRBD1 is a possible D gene (6 bases). V was pared by 6 bases and J by 5 bases, with 10 bases between. Germline CDR1 reads MNHEY; CDR2 reads SMNVEV (reference sequence). The CDR3 is 12 amino acids.

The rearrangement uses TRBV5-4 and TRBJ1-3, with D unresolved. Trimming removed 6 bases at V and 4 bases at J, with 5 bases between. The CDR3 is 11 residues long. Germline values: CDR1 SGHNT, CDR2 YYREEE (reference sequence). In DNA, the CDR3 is TGTGCCAGCACCTTCGGAAACACCATATATTTT. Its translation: CASTFGNTIYF.

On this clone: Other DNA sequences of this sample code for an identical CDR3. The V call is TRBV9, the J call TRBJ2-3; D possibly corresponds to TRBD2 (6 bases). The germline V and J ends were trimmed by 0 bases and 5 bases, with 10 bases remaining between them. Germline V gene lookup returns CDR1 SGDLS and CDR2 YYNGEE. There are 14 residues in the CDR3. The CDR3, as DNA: TGTGCCAGCAGCGTAGTTGGTAGCGGAGATACGCAGTATTTT. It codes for CASSVVGSGDTQYF. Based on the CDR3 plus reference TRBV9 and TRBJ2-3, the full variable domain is DSGVTQTPKHLITATGQRVTLRCSPRSGDLSVYWYQQSLDQGLQFLIQYYNGEERAKGNILERFSAQQFPDLHSELNLSSLELGDSALYFCASSVVGSGDTQYFGPGTRLTVL.

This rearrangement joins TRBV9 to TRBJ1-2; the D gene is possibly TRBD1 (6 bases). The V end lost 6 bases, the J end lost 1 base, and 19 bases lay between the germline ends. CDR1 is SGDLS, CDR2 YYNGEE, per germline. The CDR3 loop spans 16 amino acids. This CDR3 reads CASTPEGQPFNYGYTF. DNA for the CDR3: TGTGCCAGCACGCCGGAAGGACAGCCATTTAACTATGGCTACACCTTC.

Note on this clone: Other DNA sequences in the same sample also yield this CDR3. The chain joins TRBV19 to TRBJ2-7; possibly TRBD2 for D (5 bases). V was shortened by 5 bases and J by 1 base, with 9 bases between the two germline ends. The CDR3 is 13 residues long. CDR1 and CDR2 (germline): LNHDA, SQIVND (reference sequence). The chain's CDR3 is CASSAGLSYEQYF. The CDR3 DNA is TGTGCCAGTAGTGCTGGACTTTCCTACGAGCAGTACTTC.

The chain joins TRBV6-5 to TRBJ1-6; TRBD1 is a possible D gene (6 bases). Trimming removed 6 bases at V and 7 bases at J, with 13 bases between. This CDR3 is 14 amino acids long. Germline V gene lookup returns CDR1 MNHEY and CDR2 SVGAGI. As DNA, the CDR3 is TGTGCCAGCAGGAAGGGGGGTGGGAATTCACCCCTCCACTTT. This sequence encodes CASRKGGGNSPLHF.

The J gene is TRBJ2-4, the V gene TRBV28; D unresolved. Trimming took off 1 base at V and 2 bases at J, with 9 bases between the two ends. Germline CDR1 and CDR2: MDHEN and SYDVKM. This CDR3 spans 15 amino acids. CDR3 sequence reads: CASSLYQETKNIQYF. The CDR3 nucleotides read TGTGCCAGCAGTTTATACCAAGAGACCAAAAACATTCAGTACTTC.

CDR3 residues: CASKSTTVGDTDTQYF. The DNA of the CDR3 is TGTGCCAGCAAAAGTACAACGGTGGGGGACACAGATACGCAGTATTTT. The chain carries TRBV2 and TRBJ2-3; D assignment may be TRBD1 or TRBD2 (5 bases each). The V and J ends lost 7 bases and 2 bases respectively, with 19 bases between them. Per the germline V gene, CDR1 is SNHLY and CDR2 is FYNNEI. There are 16 residues in the CDR3.

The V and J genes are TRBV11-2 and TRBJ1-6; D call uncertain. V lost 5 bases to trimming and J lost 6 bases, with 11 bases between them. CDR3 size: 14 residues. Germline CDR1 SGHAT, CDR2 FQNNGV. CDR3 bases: TGTGCCAGCAGCCGGGCTGGGGTTAATTCACCCCTCCACTTT. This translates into CASSRAGVNSPLHF.

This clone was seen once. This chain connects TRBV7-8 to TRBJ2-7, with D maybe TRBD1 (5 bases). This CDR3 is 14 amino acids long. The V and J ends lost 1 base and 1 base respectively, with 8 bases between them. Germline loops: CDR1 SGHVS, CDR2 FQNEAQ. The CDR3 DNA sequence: TGTGCCAGCAGCTTAGGGGGCCAGTCCTACGAGCAGTACTTC. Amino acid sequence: CASSLGGQSYEQYF. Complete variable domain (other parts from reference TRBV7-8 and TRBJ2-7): GAGVSQSPRYKVAKRGQDVALRCDPISGHVSLFWYQQALGQGPEFLTYFQNEAQLDKSGLPSDRFFAERPEGSVSTLKIQRTQQEDSAVYLCASSLGGQSYEQYFGPGTRLTVT.

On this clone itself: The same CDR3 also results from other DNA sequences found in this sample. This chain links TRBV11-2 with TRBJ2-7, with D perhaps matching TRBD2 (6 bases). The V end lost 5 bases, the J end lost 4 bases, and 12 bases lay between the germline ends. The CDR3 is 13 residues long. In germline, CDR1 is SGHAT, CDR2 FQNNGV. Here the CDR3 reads CASSPGLAYEQYF. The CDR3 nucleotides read TGTGCCAGCAGCCCGGGACTGGCGTACGAGCAGTACTTC.

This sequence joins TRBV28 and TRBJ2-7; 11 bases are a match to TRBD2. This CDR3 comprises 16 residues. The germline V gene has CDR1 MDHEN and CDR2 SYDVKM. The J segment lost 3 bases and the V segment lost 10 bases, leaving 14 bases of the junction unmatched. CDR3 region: CATLGLAETFGYEQYF. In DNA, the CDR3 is TGTGCCACCCTGGGACTAGCGGAGACCTTCGGCTACGAGCAGTACTTC.

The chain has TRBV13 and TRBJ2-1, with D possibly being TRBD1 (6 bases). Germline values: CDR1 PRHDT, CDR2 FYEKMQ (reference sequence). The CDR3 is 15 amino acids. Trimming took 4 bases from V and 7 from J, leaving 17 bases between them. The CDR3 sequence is CASSSPAGAVNEQFF. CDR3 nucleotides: TGTGCCAGCAGCTCCCCAGCAGGGGCGGTTAATGAGCAGTTCTTC.

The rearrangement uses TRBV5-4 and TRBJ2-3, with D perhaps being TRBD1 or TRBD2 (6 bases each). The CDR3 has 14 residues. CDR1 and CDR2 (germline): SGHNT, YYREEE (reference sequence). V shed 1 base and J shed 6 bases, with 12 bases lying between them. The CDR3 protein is CASSLSPGADTQYF. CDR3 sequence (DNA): TGTGCCAGCAGCTTGTCCCCGGGGGCGGATACGCAGTATTTT.

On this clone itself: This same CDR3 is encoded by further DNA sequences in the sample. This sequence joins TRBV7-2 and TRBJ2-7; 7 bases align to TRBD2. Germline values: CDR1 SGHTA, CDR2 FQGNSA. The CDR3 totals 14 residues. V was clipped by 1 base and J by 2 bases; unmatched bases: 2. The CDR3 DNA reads TGTGCCAGCAGCTTAGGGCTAGCGGCCTACGAGCAGTACTTC. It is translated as CASSLGLAAYEQYF.

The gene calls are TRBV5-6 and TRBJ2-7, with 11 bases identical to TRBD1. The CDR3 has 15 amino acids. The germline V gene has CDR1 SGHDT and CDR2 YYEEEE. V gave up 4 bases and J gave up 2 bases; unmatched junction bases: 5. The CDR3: CASSGGQGGPYEQYF. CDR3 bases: TGTGCCAGCAGCGGGGGACAGGGGGGCCCCTACGAGCAGTACTTC.

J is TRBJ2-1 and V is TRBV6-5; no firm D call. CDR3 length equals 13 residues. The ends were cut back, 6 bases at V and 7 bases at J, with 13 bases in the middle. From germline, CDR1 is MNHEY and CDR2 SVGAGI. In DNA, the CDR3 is TGTGCCAGCAGCCCCGGCAGAGTGAATGAGCAGTTCTTC. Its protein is CASSPGRVNEQFF.

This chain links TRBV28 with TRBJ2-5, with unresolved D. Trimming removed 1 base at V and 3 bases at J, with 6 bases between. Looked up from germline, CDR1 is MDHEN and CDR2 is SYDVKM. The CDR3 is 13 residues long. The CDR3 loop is CASSLLEEETQYF. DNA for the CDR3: TGTGCCAGCAGTTTATTGGAAGAAGAGACCCAGTACTTC.

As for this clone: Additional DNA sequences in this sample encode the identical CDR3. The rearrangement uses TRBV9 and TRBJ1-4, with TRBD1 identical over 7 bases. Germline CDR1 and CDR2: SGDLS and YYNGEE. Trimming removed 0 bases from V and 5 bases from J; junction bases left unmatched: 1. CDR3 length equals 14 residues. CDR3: CASSVGDSNEKLFF. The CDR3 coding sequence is TGTGCCAGCAGCGTAGGGGACAGCAATGAAAAACTGTTTTTT.

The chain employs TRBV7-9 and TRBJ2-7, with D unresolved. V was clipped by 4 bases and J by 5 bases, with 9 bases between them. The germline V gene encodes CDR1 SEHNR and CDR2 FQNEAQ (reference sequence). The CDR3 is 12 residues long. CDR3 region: CASSSPKHEQYF. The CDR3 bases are TGTGCCAGCAGCTCCCCGAAACACGAGCAGTACTTC.

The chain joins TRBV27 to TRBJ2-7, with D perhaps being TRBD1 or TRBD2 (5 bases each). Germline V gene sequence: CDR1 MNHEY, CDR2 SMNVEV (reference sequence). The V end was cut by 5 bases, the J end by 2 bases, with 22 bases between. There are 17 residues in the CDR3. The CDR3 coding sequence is TGTGCCAGCAGTCCCCTAACCGGGACCGCTATCACCTACGAGCAGTACTTC. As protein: CASSPLTGTAITYEQYF.

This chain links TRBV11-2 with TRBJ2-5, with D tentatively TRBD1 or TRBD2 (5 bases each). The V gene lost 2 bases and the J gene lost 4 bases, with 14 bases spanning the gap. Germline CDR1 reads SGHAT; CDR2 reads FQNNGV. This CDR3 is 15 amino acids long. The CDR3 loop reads CASSLHPGARETQYF. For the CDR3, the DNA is TGTGCCAGCAGCTTACATCCCGGGGCCCGAGAGACCCAGTACTTC.

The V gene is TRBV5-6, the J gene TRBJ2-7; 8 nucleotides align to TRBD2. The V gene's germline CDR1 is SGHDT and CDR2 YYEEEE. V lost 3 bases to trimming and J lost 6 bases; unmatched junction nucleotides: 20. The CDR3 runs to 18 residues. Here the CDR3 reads CASSSDLDPRDLAGEQYF. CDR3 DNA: TGTGCCAGCAGCTCGGACCTCGATCCCAGGGATCTAGCGGGCGAGCAGTACTTC.

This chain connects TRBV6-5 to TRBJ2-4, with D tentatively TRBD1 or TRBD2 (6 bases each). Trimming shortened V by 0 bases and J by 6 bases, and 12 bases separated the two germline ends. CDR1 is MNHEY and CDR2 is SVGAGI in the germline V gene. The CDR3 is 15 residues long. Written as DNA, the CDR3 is TGTGCCAGCAGTTACTCGAGGGGGGCGGGAAACATTCAGTACTTC. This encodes CASSYSRGAGNIQYF.

CDR3 protein: CASTLVREGLRNIQYF. CDR3 in DNA: TGTGCCAGCACCCTTGTGCGGGAGGGCCTTCGGAACATTCAGTACTTC. The genes are TRBV5-6 and TRBJ2-4; 9 positions match TRBD2. CDR3 length equals 16 residues. Losses at the gene ends were 6 bases for V and 7 bases for J; bases not matched to a gene: 14. The germline V gene encodes CDR1 SGHDT and CDR2 YYEEEE.

The CDR3 sequence is CASSEEDRGKFYGYTF. CDR3 nucleotides: TGTGCCAGCAGTGAAGAGGACAGGGGGAAATTCTATGGCTACACCTTC. The V gene is TRBV2, the J gene TRBJ1-2; 10 bases are shared with TRBD1. The CDR3 extends over 16 amino acids. CDR1 is SNHLY and CDR2 is FYNNEI in the germline V gene. With 1 base clipped from V and 4 bases from J, the junction kept 6 bases outside the gene matches.